These T cell receptor beta chains were read from a single sample in a study of CD8 T cells in ankylosing spondylitis. TCRdb re-called the 5' RACE reads with MiXCR, one entry per CDR3 protein. The data contain fewer than 650,000 distinct CDR3 sequences, roughly 13% of them singletons. Sample: blood, either unsorted or a sorted T cell fraction (not recorded which). These receptor sequences come from a male donor with ankylosing spondylitis. Each CDR3 is given with its conserved first and last residue. The order of the fields is V gene, D gene, J gene, clone size, CDR3 length, CDR3 DNA, CDR3 protein. A D gene is named only where the DNA matches it firmly. Size is stated for part of the rows, as once, few or many counts, or as a class when the clone is expanded.

TRBV20-1	TRBD2	TRBJ2-7	-	16	TGCAGTGCTAGAGTCAAGGGGACTAGCGGGAGGTATGAGCAGTACTTC	CSARVKGTSGRYEQYF
TRBV7-2	TRBD2	TRBJ2-1	many	15	TGTGCCAGCAGGCGGACTAGCGGGACCTACAATGAGCAGTTCTTC	CASRRTSGTYNEQFF
TRBV20-1	-	TRBJ2-7	-	14	TGCAGTGCTAGCCCTAGCGCCTCCCCCTACGAGCAGTACTTC	CSASPSASPYEQYF
TRBV20-1	TRBD1	TRBJ2-1	-	12	TGTAGAATTCAGGGGGCCTACAATGAGCAGTTCTTC	CRIQGAYNEQFF
TRBV20-1	TRBD1	TRBJ2-1	few	15	TGCAGTGCTAGAGGGCCAGGGGACAGTTACAATGAGCAGTTCTTC	CSARGPGDSYNEQFF
TRBV4-1	TRBD1	TRBJ1-4	-	18	TGCGCCAGCAGCCCGCGACAGGGATTGGGGGCAACTAATGAAAAACTGTTTTTT	CASSPRQGLGATNEKLFF
TRBV2	-	TRBJ1-3	few	14	TGTGCCAGCAGTGGGACCGGTGGGAGAAACACCATATATTTT	CASSGTGGRNTIYF
TRBV11-2	TRBD2	TRBJ2-7	few	14	TGTGCCAGTTCCCGGGGGGGCGTTGGCTACGAGCAGTACTTC	CASSRGGVGYEQYF
TRBV7-2	TRBD2	TRBJ2-3	-	16	TGTGCCAGCAGCTTGACGAGGGACTACGTCACGGATACGCAGTATTTT	CASSLTRDYVTDTQYF
TRBV10-3	-	TRBJ1-1	few	12	TGTGCCATCAAGGAACCCAACACTGAAGCTTTCTTT	CAIKEPNTEAFF
TRBV29-1	-	TRBJ2-5	many	14	TGCAGCGTTGCGGTCGCGGGTACCCAGGAGACCCAGTACTTC	CSVAVAGTQETQYF
TRBV20-1	TRBD1	TRBJ2-2	few	14	TGCAGTGCCATTCCGGGACAGGGTACCGGGGAGCTGTTTTTT	CSAIPGQGTGELFF
TRBV24-1	TRBD2	TRBJ2-3	-	15	TGTGCCACCAGTGAAACTAGCGGCACCACAGATACGCAGTATTTT	CATSETSGTTDTQYF
TRBV3-1	TRBD2	TRBJ2-7	few	15	TGTGCCAGCAGTTCGACTAGCGGGAGTGGCTACGAGCAGTACTTC	CASSSTSGSGYEQYF
TRBV5-1	-	TRBJ2-3	-	16	TGCGCCAGCAGCTTGGGGGCTAGCTGGAAAACGGATACGCAGTATTTT	CASSLGASWKTDTQYF
TRBV29-1	-	TRBJ2-4	few	14	TGCAGCGTTGCTCCAAACCTAATTAAAAACATTCAGTACTTC	CSVAPNLIKNIQYF
TRBV3-1	-	TRBJ2-7	-	13	TGTGCCAGCAGCCAGATACAGGGAAGCGAGCAGTACTTC	CASSQIQGSEQYF
TRBV5-6	TRBD2	TRBJ2-4	few	16	TGTGCCAGCAGCCCAAGCGGGAGAGTAGCCAAAAACATTCAGTACTTC	CASSPSGRVAKNIQYF
TRBV27	-	TRBJ2-1	few	15	TGTGCCAGCAGTTTAGGGGCGGGGATCCCCAATGAGCAGTTCTTC	CASSLGAGIPNEQFF
TRBV27	-	TRBJ2-4	-	14	TGTGCCAGCAGCTCACACCTAGCCAAAAACATTCAGTACTTC	CASSSHLAKNIQYF
TRBV2	TRBD1	TRBJ2-2	-	15	TGTGCCAGCAACGACAGGGACGCGAACACCGGGGAGCTGTTTTTT	CASNDRDANTGELFF
TRBV5-1	-	TRBJ1-1	few	15	TGCGCCAGCAGCTTTATCCCGGGACGGGACACTGAAGCTTTCTTT	CASSFIPGRDTEAFF
TRBV15	-	TRBJ1-1	-	13	TGTGCCACCAGGGAGTGGAGGAACACTGAAGCTTTCTTT	CATREWRNTEAFF
TRBV6-5	-	TRBJ2-5	-	15	TGTGCCAGCAGCTATCCACCGGCCAACCAAGAGACCCAGTACTTC	CASSYPPANQETQYF
TRBV12-3/TRBV12-4	-	TRBJ1-6	few	14	TGTGCCAGCAGTTTATTACAGGGTGATTCACCCCTCCACTTT	CASSLLQGDSPLHF
TRBV7-9	TRBD1	TRBJ1-4	-	14	TGTGCCAGCAGCAAAAGGACAGGACAAGAAAAACTGTTTTTT	CASSKRTGQEKLFF
TRBV5-4	TRBD1	TRBJ2-5	-	14	TGTACCAGCAGCTTGGACAGGGGGGGAGAGACCCAGTACTTC	CTSSLDRGGETQYF
TRBV25-1	TRBD1	TRBJ2-1	-	15	TGTGCCAGCACTTCCCGGGACAGAGGGAGAAATGAGCAGTTCTTC	CASTSRDRGRNEQFF
TRBV15	-	TRBJ1-1	few	16	TGTGCCACCAGCAACAGAGCGGGGAGCAAACACACTGAAGCTTTCTTT	CATSNRAGSKHTEAFF
TRBV3-1	TRBD2	TRBJ2-1	-	15	TGTGCCAGCAGCCCTGGGGTAGCGGGGGCGAGTGAGCAGTTCTTC	CASSPGVAGASEQFF
TRBV10-1	-	TRBJ1-3	-	13	TGCGCCAGCACCGGGGCCTCTGGAAACACCATATATTTT	CASTGASGNTIYF
TRBV5-1	-	TRBJ2-2	-	17	TGCGCCAGCAGCTTGCTATTCATCGCCGGCCTTACCGGGGAGCTGTTTTTT	CASSLLFIAGLTGELFF
TRBV20-1	-	TRBJ1-5	few	13	TGCAGTGCGATAGACACTTTCGGGTTGGCCCAGCATTTT	CSAIDTFGLAQHF
TRBV14	-	TRBJ2-3	many	15	TGTGCCAGCAGCCAAGACAGGACAAACCTTGCGACGCAGTATTTT	CASSQDRTNLATQYF
TRBV12-5	-	TRBJ2-1	many	15	TGTGCTAGTGGTCCCGGGGGGACAACCTACAATGAGCAGTTCTTC	CASGPGGTTYNEQFF
TRBV7-2	TRBD1	TRBJ2-5	few	16	TGTGCCAGCAGCTTAGGGGGAACAGGGGGCCAAGAGACCCAGTACTTC	CASSLGGTGGQETQYF
TRBV12-3/TRBV12-4	TRBD1	TRBJ1-4	many	17	TGTGCCAGCAGTTCGCTGGGGACAGGGTTTAGGGGTGAAAAACTGTTTTTT	CASSSLGTGFRGEKLFF
TRBV3-1	TRBD2	TRBJ2-3	-	18	TGTGCCAGCAGCCAAGCAGGGGCTAGCGGGAGGAAGGCAGATACGCAGTATTTT	CASSQAGASGRKADTQYF
TRBV19	-	TRBJ2-1	few	14	TGTGCCAGTAGTATAGTCGGGGACGACAATGAGCAGTTCTTC	CASSIVGDDNEQFF
TRBV7-9	-	TRBJ1-2	-	13	TGTGCCAGCAGCTTATATACCCAGGATGGCTACACCTTC	CASSLYTQDGYTF
TRBV18	-	TRBJ2-2	few	15	TGTGCCAGCTCACCAACAGGGCCGAACACCGGGGAGCTGTTTTTT	CASSPTGPNTGELFF
TRBV7-8	-	TRBJ2-1	-	15	TGTGCCAGCAGCTTAGGTGGGGATTCGGCCTCGGAGCAGTTCTTC	CASSLGGDSASEQFF
TRBV2	TRBD2	TRBJ2-1	few	17	TGTGCCAGCAGCGGACTGGCACTAGCGGCGTTGCACAATGAGCAGTTCTTC	CASSGLALAALHNEQFF
TRBV24-1	TRBD2	TRBJ2-1	-	15	TGTACCACCAGTGATTTAGGGACTAGCCCCAATGAGCAGTTCTTC	CTTSDLGTSPNEQFF
TRBV7-9	-	TRBJ2-7	many	13	TGTGCCAGCAGCCCAGTCCTTCTATACGAGCAGTACTTC	CASSPVLLYEQYF
TRBV20-1	TRBD1	TRBJ1-6	few	16	TGCAGTGCTAGGGGGGACAGCCGCCTAAGTAATTCACCCCTCCACTTT	CSARGDSRLSNSPLHF
TRBV20-1	-	TRBJ2-3	-	15	TGCAGTGCCGCAAGCGGCTACTCTAGCACAGATACGCAGTATTTT	CSAASGYSSTDTQYF
TRBV12-3/TRBV12-4	TRBD2	TRBJ2-1	many	14	TGTGCCAGCAGACCTCTCGGGACTAGCAATGAGCAGTTCTTC	CASRPLGTSNEQFF
TRBV12-3/TRBV12-4	-	TRBJ1-3	-	14	TGTGCCAGCAGACCCGGAGGGAGTGGAAACACCATATATTTT	CASRPGGSGNTIYF
TRBV7-9	-	TRBJ2-5	many	13	TGTGCCAGCAGCTTGGCGGGAACTGAGACCCAGTACTTC	CASSLAGTETQYF
TRBV4-2	TRBD2	TRBJ2-1	-	19	TGTGCCAGCAGCCAAGATAGGGCACTAGCGGGGGGTCCCTACAATGAGCAGTTCTTC	CASSQDRALAGGPYNEQFF
TRBV11-1	-	TRBJ2-1	-	15	TGTGCCAGCAGCTCCATAAGGTCGCGGTACAATGAGCAGTTCTTC	CASSSIRSRYNEQFF
TRBV7-2	-	TRBJ2-3	-	16	TGTGCCAGCAGCTCGACCCCCGGGACTCCCCCAGATACGCAGTATTTT	CASSSTPGTPPDTQYF